This T cell receptor (beta chain) is drawn from a study of STAT5B mutations in CD4+ large granular lymphocyte leukemia. Findings of the study overall: Top patient clones used TRBV06 genes more often: 8/27 versus 2/35 in controls.

A word on this clone: The antigen remains undetermined.

Using immunoSEQ multiplex PCR, the repertoire was profiled, and TCRdb retains in-frame clones only, with some absent. Of 20,000 to 25,000 clones in the sample, 65% to 80% are singletons; the top ten hold about 30%. The CDR3 runs to 13 residues. In germline, CDR1 is WNHNN, CDR2 SYGVQD (reference sequence). The germline V and J ends were trimmed by 2 bases and 5 bases, with 10 bases remaining between them. Sequencing was done on a sample of CD4+ T cells from blood buffy coats. The chain combines TRBV10-1 with TRBJ2-7, with D unresolved. This TCR was recovered from a human donor in good health. CDR3 nucleotides: TGCGCCAGCAGTGAGACCCCTGAAAACGAGCAGTACTTC. This encodes CASSETPENEQYF.